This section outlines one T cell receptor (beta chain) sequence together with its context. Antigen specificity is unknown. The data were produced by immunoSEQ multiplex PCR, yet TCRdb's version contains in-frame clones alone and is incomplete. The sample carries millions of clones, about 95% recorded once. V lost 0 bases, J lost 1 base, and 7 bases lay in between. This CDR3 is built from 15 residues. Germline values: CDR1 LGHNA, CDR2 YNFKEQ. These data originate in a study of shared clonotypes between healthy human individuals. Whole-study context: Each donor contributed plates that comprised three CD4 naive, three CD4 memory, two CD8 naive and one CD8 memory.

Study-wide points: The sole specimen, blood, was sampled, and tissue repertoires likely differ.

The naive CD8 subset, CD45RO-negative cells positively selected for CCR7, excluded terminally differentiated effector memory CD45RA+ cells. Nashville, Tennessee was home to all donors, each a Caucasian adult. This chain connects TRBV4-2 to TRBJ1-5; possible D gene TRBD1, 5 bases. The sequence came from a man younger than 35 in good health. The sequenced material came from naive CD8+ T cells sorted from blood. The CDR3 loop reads CASSQDGGSNQPQHF. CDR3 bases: TGTGCCAGCAGCCAAGATGGGGGAAGCAATCAGCCCCAGCATTTT.